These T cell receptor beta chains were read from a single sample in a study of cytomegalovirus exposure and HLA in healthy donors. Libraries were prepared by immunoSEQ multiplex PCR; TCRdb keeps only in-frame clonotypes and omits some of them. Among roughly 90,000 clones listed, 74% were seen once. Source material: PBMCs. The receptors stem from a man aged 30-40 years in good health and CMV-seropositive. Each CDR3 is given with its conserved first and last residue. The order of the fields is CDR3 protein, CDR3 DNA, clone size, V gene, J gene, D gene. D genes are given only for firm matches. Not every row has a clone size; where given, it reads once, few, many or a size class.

CDR3aa: CASSWDSLTDTQYF
CDR3nt: TGTGCCAGCAGCTGGGACAGCCTCACAGATACGCAGTATTTT
abundance: .
v_gene: TRBV27
j_gene: TRBJ2-3
d_gene: TRBD1

CDR3aa: CASSVGGPATFYEQYF
CDR3nt: TGTGCCAGCAGCGTAGGTGGTCCAGCGACCTTCTACGAGCAGTACTTC
abundance: .
v_gene: TRBV9
j_gene: TRBJ2-7
d_gene: .

CDR3aa: CATLAGDFNQPQHF
CDR3nt: TGTGCCACCTTGGCGGGGGATTTCAATCAGCCCCAGCATTTT
abundance: .
v_gene: TRBV15
j_gene: TRBJ1-5
d_gene: .

CDR3aa: CASSWDRTAGELFF
CDR3nt: TGTGCCAGCAGCTGGGACAGGACGGCCGGGGAGCTGTTTTTT
abundance: .
v_gene: TRBV5-4
j_gene: TRBJ2-2
d_gene: TRBD1

CDR3aa: CASSSNLILAGGSYEQYF
CDR3nt: TGTGCCAGCAGCTCAAACCTCATCCTAGCGGGGGGCTCCTACGAGCAGTACTTC
abundance: .
v_gene: TRBV5-4
j_gene: TRBJ2-7
d_gene: TRBD2

CDR3aa: CASSSQRGRDNYGYTF
CDR3nt: TGTGCCAGCAGCTCGCAGAGGGGGAGGGATAACTATGGCTACACCTTC
abundance: .
v_gene: TRBV5-4
j_gene: TRBJ1-2
d_gene: .

CDR3aa: CASSPGTGEQPQHF
CDR3nt: TGTGCCAGCAGTCCCGGGACAGGGGAGCAGCCCCAGCATTTT
abundance: .
v_gene: TRBV2
j_gene: TRBJ1-5
d_gene: TRBD1

CDR3aa: CASSPSGEMVNTQYF
CDR3nt: TGTGCCAGCAGCCCCTCGGGGGAGATGGTGAATACGCAGTATTTT
abundance: .
v_gene: TRBV7-9
j_gene: TRBJ2-3
d_gene: .

CDR3aa: CASSLVGLAGGDNEQFF
CDR3nt: TGTGCCAGCAGCTTAGTGGGACTAGCGGGGGGCGACAATGAGCAGTTCTTC
abundance: .
v_gene: TRBV7-6
j_gene: TRBJ2-1
d_gene: TRBD2

CDR3aa: CASTTGAREAFF
CDR3nt: TGTGCCAGCACAACAGGGGCGAGAGAAGCTTTCTTT
abundance: .
v_gene: TRBV27
j_gene: TRBJ1-1
d_gene: TRBD1

CDR3aa: CASSHRPEGANVLTF
CDR3nt: TGTGCCAGCTCACACCGACCGGAGGGGGCCAACGTCCTGACTTTC
abundance: .
v_gene: TRBV18
j_gene: TRBJ2-6
d_gene: .

CDR3aa: CASSERGGTEAFF
CDR3nt: TGTGCCAGTAGTGAGCGGGGGGGCACTGAAGCTTTCTTT
abundance: once
v_gene: TRBV19
j_gene: TRBJ1-1
d_gene: .

CDR3aa: CASSLSVTSMNTEAFF
CDR3nt: TGCGCCAGCAGCTTGTCGGTTACCTCTATGAACACTGAAGCTTTCTTT
abundance: .
v_gene: TRBV5-1
j_gene: TRBJ1-1
d_gene: .

CDR3aa: CASSFRGVSYEQYF
CDR3nt: TGCGCCAGCAGCTTCAGGGGAGTATCCTACGAGCAGTACTTC
abundance: .
v_gene: TRBV5-1
j_gene: TRBJ2-7
d_gene: .

CDR3aa: CASSLTGGGNQPQHF
CDR3nt: TGTGCCAGCAGTTTAACAGGGGGCGGAAATCAGCCCCAGCATTTT
abundance: .
v_gene: TRBV7-2
j_gene: TRBJ1-5
d_gene: TRBD1